This TCR beta chain was identified during a study of beta chain features in type 1 diabetes. Study conclusions and caveats: Possible PCR preference for shorter templates applied equally to patients and controls.

This clone has only a few counts. Its antigen is undetermined. Every bit of the isolated RNA underwent reverse transcription, so sequencing read expressed TCRB transcripts. Data came from immunoSEQ multiplex PCR; TCRdb stores just in-frame clones and leaves some out. Of under 800,000 clones listed, around 16% are singletons. This sequence was found in a man in his late teens or twenties in good health. Sequencing input: naive CD4+ T cells from blood.

The CDR3 DNA is TGTGCCAGCAGTTACGGGGCCTCCGTGAAGCCCCAGCATTTT. Its protein is CASSYGASVKPQHF. The rearrangement uses TRBV6-5 and TRBJ1-5; maybe TRBD1 (5 bases). V lost 2 bases and J lost 8, with 13 bases in between. CDR3 length: 14 residues. Germline V gives CDR1 MNHEY, CDR2 SVGAGI.